Presented here are 27 T cell receptor beta chains from one specimen sequenced in a study of shared T cell receptors in the human thymus. Assay: immunoSEQ multiplex PCR; the TCRdb copy retains only in-frame clones and omits some. This sample has approximately 760,000 clones, with approximately 83% found just once. This sample was shared with a second study, whose subject was human thymus T cells.

Sequences were obtained from thymocytes. The receptors originated from a girl less than two years old with a congenital heart defect.

The rearrangement links TRBV10-3 to TRBJ2-5, with a possible D match to TRBD2 (6 bases). The assigned J gene may be wrong: the sequence end matches TRBJ2-7 better. The germline gives CDR1 ENHRY, CDR2 SYGVKD. The CDR3 length is 17 residues. This CDR3 reads CAISGPRGGVISYEQYF. Here the CDR3 DNA reads TGTGCCATCAGTGGCCCCCGTGGCGGGGTAATTTCCTACGAGCAGTACTTC.

The V call is TRBV7-9, the J call TRBJ2-2; D is unclear. With 2 bases removed from V and 0 bases from J, the gap between germline ends came to 7 bases. Germline CDR1 reads SEHNR; CDR2 reads FQNEAQ (reference sequence). This CDR3 has 15 amino acids. The CDR3, as DNA: TGTGCCAGCAGCTTATACAGCCCGAACACCGGGGAGCTGTTTTTT. Translation: CASSLYSPNTGELFF. The variable domain in full, with the rest retrieved from reference TRBV7-9 and TRBJ2-2, is DTGVSQNPRHKITKRGQNVTFRCDPISEHNRLYWYRQTLGQGPEFLTYFQNEAQLEKSRLLSDRFSAERPKGSFSTLEIQRTEQGDSAMYLCASSLYSPNTGELFFGEGSRLTVL.

The V gene is TRBV14, the J gene TRBJ1-2, with D unclear. Trimming cost V 0 bases and J 3 bases, with 14 bases left between them. Germline V CDR1 and CDR2: SGHDN, FVKESK. This CDR3 has 16 amino acids. The CDR3 DNA follows: TGTGCCAGCAGCCAAGAACTGGGCAGCTATGACTATGGCTACACCTTC. It translates to CASSQELGSYDYGYTF.

The rearrangement links TRBV10-3 to TRBJ1-1; a weak D match, TRBD1 (5 bases). Germline loops: CDR1 ENHRY, CDR2 SYGVKD. The V and J ends lost 7 bases and 5 bases respectively, with 17 bases between them. The CDR3 totals 14 residues. The CDR3 coding sequence is TGTGCCATCAAAGGGCAGGGCGGTCAGACTGAAGCTTTCTTT. This codes for CAIKGQGGQTEAFF.

This clone was seen once. The chain couples TRBV28 to TRBJ1-3, with 8 bases matching TRBD1. CDR3 length: 14 residues. CDR1 and CDR2 from the germline V gene are MDHEN and SYDVKM. The V segment lost 7 bases and the J segment 2 bases; nucleotides outside the gene matches: 4. The CDR3 coding sequence is TGTGCCAGCACCAACAGGGGGACTGGAAACACCATATATTTT. Amino acids: CASTNRGTGNTIYF.

The chain carries TRBV5-6 and TRBJ2-3; 7 bases align to TRBD2. The CDR3 totals 16 residues. V was clipped by 0 bases and J by 4 bases; unmatched bases: 8. Looked up from germline, CDR1 is SGHDT and CDR2 is YYEEEE. The CDR3 DNA follows: TGTGCCAGCAGCTTGGCCAGGGAGGGGCGCCCAGATACGCAGTATTTT. It encodes CASSLAREGRPDTQYF. The entire variable domain, with the rest obtained from reference TRBV5-6 and TRBJ2-3, is as follows: DAGVTQSPTHLIKTRGQQVTLRCSPKSGHDTVSWYQQALGQGPQFIFQYYEEEERQRGNFPDRFSGHQFPNYSSELNVNALLLGDSALYLCASSLAREGRPDTQYFGPGTRLTVL.

The chain couples TRBV6-1 to TRBJ2-3; 7 bases match TRBD2. V shed 1 base and J 2 bases; nucleotides not matched to a gene: 6. Germline CDR1 is MNHNS and CDR2 is SASEGT. This CDR3 contains 16 residues. CDR3 DNA sequence: TGTGCCAGCAGTGAAGGGGACTACATAAACACAGATACGCAGTATTTT. Amino acids: CASSEGDYINTDTQYF.

This clone was detected only once. The chain combines TRBV19 with TRBJ1-6; D is unresolved. V was shortened by 5 bases and J by 7 bases, with 12 bases between the two germline ends. The CDR3 spans 14 residues. CDR1 is LNHDA and CDR2 is SQIVND in the germline V gene (reference sequence). CDR3 protein: CASSGERVNSPLHF. The CDR3 DNA sequence: TGTGCCAGTAGTGGAGAGCGGGTCAATTCACCCCTCCACTTT.

The rearrangement uses TRBV13 and TRBJ1-2, with 8 positions matching TRBD1. Germline V gene lookup returns CDR1 PRHDT and CDR2 FYEKMQ (reference sequence). CDR3 length: 14 residues. The V segment lost 5 bases and the J segment 3 bases; nucleotides outside the gene matches: 5. The CDR3 region is CASSQGTGYYGYTF. The CDR3 DNA reads as TGTGCCAGCAGCCAAGGGACAGGCTACTATGGCTACACCTTC.

V usage is TRBV27 and J usage is TRBJ1-2; D unresolved. CDR1 and CDR2 from the germline V gene are MNHEY and SMNVEV (reference sequence). Trimming pared 3 bases from V and 8 bases from J, leaving 16 bases between. This CDR3 spans 14 amino acids. CDR3 nucleotides: TGTGCCAGCAGTTTCTACCCCAGTGCGGGCGGCTACACCTTC. It is translated as CASSFYPSAGGYTF.

This clone was seen only once. V is TRBV10-1 and J is TRBJ2-2, with D hard to call. The CDR3 has 12 residues. Germline CDR1 and CDR2: WNHNN and SYGVQD (reference sequence). V dropped 8 bases and J dropped 0 bases, with 4 bases sitting between them. The CDR3 DNA sequence: TGCGCCAGCCTCTCGAACACCGGGGAGCTGTTTTTT. This encodes CASLSNTGELFF.

The chain has TRBV5-1 and TRBJ2-5; D is unclear. V gave up 0 bases and J gave up 5 bases, with 17 bases separating them. The CDR3 is made up of 16 amino acids. Germline CDR1 reads SGHRS; CDR2 reads YFSETQ. In DNA form, the CDR3 reads TGCGCCAGCAGCTTGGAAACTGTCTCTAGGTTGGAGACCCAGTACTTC. Protein product: CASSLETVSRLETQYF. The complete variable domain, with remaining parts taken from reference TRBV5-1 and TRBJ2-5, reads KAGVTQTPRYLIKTRGQQVTLSCSPISGHRSVSWYQQTPGQGLQFLFEYFSETQRNKGNFPGRFSGRQFSNSRSEMNVSTLELGDSALYLCASSLETVSRLETQYFGPGTRLLVL.

The chain combines TRBV4-1 with TRBJ2-7; no reliable D call. The germline V and J ends were trimmed by 1 base and 6 bases, with 13 bases remaining between them. Germline values: CDR1 MGHRA, CDR2 YSYEKL. CDR3 length: 14 residues. The CDR3 region is CASSQGVFPGEQYF. CDR3 nucleotide sequence: TGCGCCAGCAGCCAAGGAGTTTTCCCTGGCGAGCAGTACTTC.

This chain joins TRBV28 and TRBJ1-2; TRBD1 might be the D (6 bases). V lost 5 bases and J 0 bases, leaving 16 bases between the germline ends. This CDR3 spans 16 amino acids. Germline V gene data show CDR1 as MDHEN and CDR2 as SYDVKM. The CDR3: CASSRLRGPANYGYTF. The CDR3 bases are TGTGCCAGCAGTCGACTCAGGGGACCAGCTAACTATGGCTACACCTTC.

The gene calls are TRBV5-1 and TRBJ1-1, with D uncertain. CDR1 is SGHRS and CDR2 is YFSETQ in the germline V gene. The CDR3 runs to 14 residues. Deletions cut 4 bases from V and 5 bases from J, with 15 bases between. CDR3 nucleotides: TGCGCCAGCAGCCTCTATCGGTCGGGGACTGAAGCTTTCTTT. It encodes CASSLYRSGTEAFF.

The chain links TRBV6-5 to TRBJ1-2; TRBD1 matches 7 bases. The germline V gene encodes CDR1 MNHEY and CDR2 SVGAGI. Losses at the gene ends were 5 bases for V and 4 bases for J; bases not matched to a gene: 10. The CDR3 spans 15 residues. The CDR3 sequence: CASSTLPTGIYGYTF. The DNA of the CDR3 is TGTGCCAGCAGTACCCTCCCGACAGGGATCTATGGCTACACCTTC.

The chain combines TRBV6-5 with TRBJ1-1, with unresolved D. Trimming took off 11 bases at V and 5 bases at J, with 12 bases between the two ends. Germline CDR1 and CDR2: MNHEY and SVGAGI. CDR3 length: 11 residues. In DNA, the CDR3 is TGTGCCCACCGAGGGCCGACTGAAGCTTTCTTT. Its translation: CAHRGPTEAFF.

This chain joins TRBV30 and TRBJ2-7; 8 bases map to TRBD1. Germline CDR1 and CDR2: GTSNPN and SVGIG (reference sequence). V trimming: 4 bases; J trimming: 7 bases; junction bases outside the gene matches: 9. There are 13 residues in the CDR3. CDR3 nucleotide sequence: TGTGCCTGGACCATGGACAGGGCAGGGGAGCAGTACTTC. It translates to CAWTMDRAGEQYF.

The chain joins TRBV10-1 to TRBJ2-7; 7 bases fit TRBD1. In germline, CDR1 is WNHNN, CDR2 SYGVQD (reference sequence). This CDR3 comprises 14 residues. Unmatched junction bases numbered 2, after V lost 0 bases and J lost 3 bases. The CDR3 region is CASSESGDSYEQYF. The CDR3 DNA sequence: TGCGCCAGCAGTGAGTCGGGGGACAGCTACGAGCAGTACTTC.

The chain carries TRBV10-1 and TRBJ2-5; 11 nucleotides agree with TRBD2. J lost 5 bases, V lost 3 bases, and 8 bases had no gene match. Germline values: CDR1 WNHNN, CDR2 SYGVQD (reference sequence). The CDR3 covers 16 residues. Here the CDR3 reads CASSDHSGGARETQYF. The CDR3 DNA reads TGCGCCAGCAGTGACCATAGCGGGGGGGCCCGGGAGACCCAGTACTTC.

The chain has TRBV6-6 and TRBJ2-1; 8 nucleotides align to TRBD1. The J segment lost 8 bases and the V segment lost 8 bases, leaving 14 bases of the junction unmatched. This CDR3 has 15 residues. CDR1 MNHNY and CDR2 SVGAGI come from the germline V gene (reference sequence). CDR3 sequence: CASEPGQGPYYEQFF. DNA of the CDR3: TGTGCCAGCGAGCCTGGACAGGGTCCTTACTATGAGCAGTTCTTC.

J is TRBJ1-1 and V is TRBV5-6, with 7 positions matching TRBD1. The CDR3 runs 15 residues. The V segment lost 0 bases and the J segment 3 bases; nucleotides outside the gene matches: 5. Germline CDR1 is SGHDT and CDR2 is YYEEEE. The CDR3 bases are TGTGCCAGCAGCTTGGTCAGGGGGAGGCACACTGAAGCTTTCTTT. Its protein is CASSLVRGRHTEAFF. The whole variable domain, remainder taken from reference TRBV5-6 and TRBJ1-1, is DAGVTQSPTHLIKTRGQQVTLRCSPKSGHDTVSWYQQALGQGPQFIFQYYEEEERQRGNFPDRFSGHQFPNYSSELNVNALLLGDSALYLCASSLVRGRHTEAFFGQGTRLTVV.

V and J are TRBV2 and TRBJ1-1, with 7 nucleotides matching TRBD1. J was trimmed by 8 bases and V by 5 bases; bases with no gene match: 8. This CDR3 is 13 amino acids long. Germline V gene lookup returns CDR1 SNHLY and CDR2 FYNNEI. The CDR3 region has the DNA TGTGCCAGCAGTTATACAGGGGTGGAGGAAGCTTTCTTT. Translation gives CASSYTGVEEAFF.

This chain uses TRBV5-1 with TRBJ1-2, with a possible D match to TRBD1 (6 bases). Germline CDR1 reads SGHRS; CDR2 reads YFSETQ. Trimming shortened V by 0 bases and J by 7 bases, and 13 bases separated the two germline ends. There are 14 residues in the CDR3. CDR3 loop: CASSLDRELGGYTF. The CDR3 region has the DNA TGCGCCAGCAGCTTGGACAGGGAGTTAGGTGGCTACACCTTC. The whole variable domain, filled in from reference TRBV5-1 and TRBJ1-2, reads KAGVTQTPRYLIKTRGQQVTLSCSPISGHRSVSWYQQTPGQGLQFLFEYFSETQRNKGNFPGRFSGRQFSNSRSEMNVSTLELGDSALYLCASSLDRELGGYTFGSGTRLTVV.

The chain employs TRBV5-1 and TRBJ1-1; 7 bases match TRBD1. The CDR3 loop spans 17 amino acids. With V trimmed by 6 bases and J by 1 base, 15 bases remained unmatched. Germline V gives CDR1 SGHRS, CDR2 YFSETQ. The CDR3 loop reads CASKFNSQGIRNTEAFF. CDR3 bases: TGCGCCAGCAAATTCAACTCACAGGGGATCCGGAACACTGAAGCTTTCTTT.

The chain employs TRBV5-6 and TRBJ1-3; maybe TRBD1 (5 bases). The CDR3 sequence is 18 residues long. V was pared by 1 base and J by 0 bases, with 17 bases between. Germline CDR1 SGHDT, CDR2 YYEEEE. As DNA, the CDR3 is TGTGCCAGCAGCTTGAGGGTTTGGGGCCGTCTCTCTGGAAACACCATATATTTT. Its protein product is CASSLRVWGRLSGNTIYF.

The gene calls are TRBV6-5 and TRBJ2-5; D is perhaps TRBD2 (5 bases). Germline lookup yields CDR1 MNHEY and CDR2 SVGAGI. Trimming shortened V by 7 bases and J by 2 bases, and 11 bases separated the two germline ends. The CDR3 loop spans 13 amino acids. CDR3 amino acids: CASKGLAQETQYF. CDR3 bases: TGTGCCAGCAAGGGCCTAGCTCAAGAGACCCAGTACTTC.